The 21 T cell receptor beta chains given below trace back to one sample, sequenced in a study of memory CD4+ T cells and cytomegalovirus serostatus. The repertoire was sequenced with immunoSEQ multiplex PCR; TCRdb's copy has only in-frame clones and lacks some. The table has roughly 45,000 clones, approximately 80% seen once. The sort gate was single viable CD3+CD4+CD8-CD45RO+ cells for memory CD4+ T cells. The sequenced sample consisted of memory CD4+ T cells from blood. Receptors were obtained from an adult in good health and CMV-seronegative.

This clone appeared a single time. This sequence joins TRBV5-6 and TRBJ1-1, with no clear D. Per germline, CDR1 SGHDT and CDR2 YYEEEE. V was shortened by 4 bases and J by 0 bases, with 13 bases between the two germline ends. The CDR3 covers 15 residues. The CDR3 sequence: CASSPLTDMNTEAFF. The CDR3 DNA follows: TGTGCCAGCAGCCCGTTAACAGATATGAACACTGAAGCTTTCTTT.

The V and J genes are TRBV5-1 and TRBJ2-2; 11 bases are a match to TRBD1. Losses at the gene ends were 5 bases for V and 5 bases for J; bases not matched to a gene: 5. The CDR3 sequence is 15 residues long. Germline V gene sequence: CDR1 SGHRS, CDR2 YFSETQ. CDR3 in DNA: TGCGCCAGCAGGTCCGGGACAGGGGGAACCGGGGAGCTGTTTTTT. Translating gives CASRSGTGGTGELFF.

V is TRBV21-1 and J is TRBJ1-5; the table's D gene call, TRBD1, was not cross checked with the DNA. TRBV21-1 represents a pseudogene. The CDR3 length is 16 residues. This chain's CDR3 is CASSKDGTGNGQPQHF. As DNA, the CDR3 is TGTGCCAGCAGCAAAGACGGGACAGGGAACGGGCAGCCCCAGCATTTT.

CDR3 amino acids: CASSPKGDEQYF. DNA for the CDR3: TGTGCCAGCTCACCAAAGGGGGACGAGCAGTACTTC. This chain links TRBV18 with TRBJ2-7; D is possibly TRBD1 (6 bases). The germline V and J ends were trimmed by 2 bases and 5 bases, with 7 bases remaining between them. The CDR3 loop spans 12 amino acids. Germline V gene lookup returns CDR1 KGHSH and CDR2 LQKENI.

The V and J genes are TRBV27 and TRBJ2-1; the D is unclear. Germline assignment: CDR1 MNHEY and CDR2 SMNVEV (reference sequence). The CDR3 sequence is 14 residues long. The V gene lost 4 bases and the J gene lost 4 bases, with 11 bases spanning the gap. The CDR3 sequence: CASSSLVRYNEQFF. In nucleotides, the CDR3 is TGTGCCAGCAGTTCCCTCGTTAGGTACAATGAGCAGTTCTTC.

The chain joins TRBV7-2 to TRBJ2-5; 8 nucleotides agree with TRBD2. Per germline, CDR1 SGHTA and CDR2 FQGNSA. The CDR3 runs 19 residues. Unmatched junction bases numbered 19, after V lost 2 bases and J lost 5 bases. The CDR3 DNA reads TGTGCCAGCAGCTTATTACCCGGGACTAGGAGTTTGAGGTTGGAGACCCAGTACTTC. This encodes CASSLLPGTRSLRLETQYF.

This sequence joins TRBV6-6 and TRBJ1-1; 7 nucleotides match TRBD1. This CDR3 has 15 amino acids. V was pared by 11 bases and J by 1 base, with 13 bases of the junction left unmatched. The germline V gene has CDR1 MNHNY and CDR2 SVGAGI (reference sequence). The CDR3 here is CASQRAGTANTEAFF. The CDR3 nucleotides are TGTGCCTCCCAGAGAGCCGGGACAGCGAACACTGAAGCTTTCTTT.

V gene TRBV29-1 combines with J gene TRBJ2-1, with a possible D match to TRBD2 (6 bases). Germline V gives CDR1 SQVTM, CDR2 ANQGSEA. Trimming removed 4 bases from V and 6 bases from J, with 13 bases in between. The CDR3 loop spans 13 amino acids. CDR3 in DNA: TGCAGCGTTGTTGGACCCGGGGGCAATGAGCAGTTCTTC. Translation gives CSVVGPGGNEQFF.

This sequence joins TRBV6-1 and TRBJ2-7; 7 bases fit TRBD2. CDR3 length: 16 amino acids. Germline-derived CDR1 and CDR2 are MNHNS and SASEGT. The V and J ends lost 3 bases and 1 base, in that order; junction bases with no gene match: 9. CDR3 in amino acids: CASSEGGQDKSYEQYF. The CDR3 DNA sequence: TGTGCCAGCAGTGAGGGAGGGCAAGACAAGTCCTACGAGCAGTACTTC.

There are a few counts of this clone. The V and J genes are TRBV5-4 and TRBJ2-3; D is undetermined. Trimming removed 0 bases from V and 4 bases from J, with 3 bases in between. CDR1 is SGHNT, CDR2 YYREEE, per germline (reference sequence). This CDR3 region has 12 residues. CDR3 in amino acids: CASSLVPDTQYF. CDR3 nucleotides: TGTGCCAGCAGCTTGGTCCCAGATACGCAGTATTTT.

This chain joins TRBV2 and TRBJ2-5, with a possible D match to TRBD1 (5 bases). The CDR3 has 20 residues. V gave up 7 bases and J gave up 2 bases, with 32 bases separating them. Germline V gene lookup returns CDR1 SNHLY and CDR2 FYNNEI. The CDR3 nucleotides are TGTGCCAGCACCGAAGGTACGCCCGGCGAGCTTTACGCAGGGCAAGAGACCCAGTACTTC. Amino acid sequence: CASTEGTPGELYAGQETQYF.

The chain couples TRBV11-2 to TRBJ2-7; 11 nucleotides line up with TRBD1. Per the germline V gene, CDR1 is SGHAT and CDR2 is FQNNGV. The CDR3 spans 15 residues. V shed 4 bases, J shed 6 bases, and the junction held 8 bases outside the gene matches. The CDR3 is CASSYAGTGGFEQYF. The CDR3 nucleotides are TGTGCCAGCAGCTACGCCGGGACAGGGGGGTTCGAGCAGTACTTC.

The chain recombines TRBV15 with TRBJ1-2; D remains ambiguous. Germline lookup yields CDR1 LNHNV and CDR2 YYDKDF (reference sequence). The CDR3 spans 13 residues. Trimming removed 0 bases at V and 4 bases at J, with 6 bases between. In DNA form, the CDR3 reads TGTGCCACCAGCAGAGACCTGCTCTATGGCTACACCTTC. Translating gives CATSRDLLYGYTF.

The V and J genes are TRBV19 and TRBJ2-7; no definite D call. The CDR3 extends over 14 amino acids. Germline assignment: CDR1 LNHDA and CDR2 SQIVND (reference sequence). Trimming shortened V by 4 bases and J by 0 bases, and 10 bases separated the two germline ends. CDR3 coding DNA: TGTGCCAGTAGTAATACAAGAATCTCCTACGAGCAGTACTTC. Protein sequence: CASSNTRISYEQYF.

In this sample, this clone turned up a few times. The CDR3 is CASSPGPLNEQFF. In nucleotides, the CDR3 is TGCGCCAGCAGTCCGGGACCCCTAAATGAGCAGTTCTTC. The rearrangement uses TRBV5-1 and TRBJ2-1; the D gene could be TRBD1 or TRBD2 (5 bases each). The germline V and J ends were trimmed by 5 bases and 7 bases, with 13 bases remaining between them. CDR1 is SGHRS and CDR2 is YFSETQ in the germline V gene. This CDR3 is 13 amino acids long.

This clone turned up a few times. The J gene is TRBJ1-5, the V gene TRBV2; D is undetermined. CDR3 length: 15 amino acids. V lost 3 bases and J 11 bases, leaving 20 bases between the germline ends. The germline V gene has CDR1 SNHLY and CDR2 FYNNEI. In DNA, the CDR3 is TGTGCCAGCAGTGATTCCACATTACCGAGTGGGGCCCAGCATTTT. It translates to CASSDSTLPSGAQHF.

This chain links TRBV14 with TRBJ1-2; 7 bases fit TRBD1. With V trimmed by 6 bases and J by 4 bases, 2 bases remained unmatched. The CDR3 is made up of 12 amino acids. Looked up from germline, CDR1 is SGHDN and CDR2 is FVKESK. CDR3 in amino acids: CASRGQSYGYTF. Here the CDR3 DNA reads TGTGCCAGCAGGGGACAGAGCTATGGCTACACCTTC. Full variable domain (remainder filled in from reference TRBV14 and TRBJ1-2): EAGVTQFPSHSVIEKGQTVTLRCDPISGHDNLYWYRRVMGKEIKFLLHFVKESKQDESGMPNNRFLAERTGGTYSTLKVQPAELEDSGVYFCASRGQSYGYTFGSGTRLTVV.

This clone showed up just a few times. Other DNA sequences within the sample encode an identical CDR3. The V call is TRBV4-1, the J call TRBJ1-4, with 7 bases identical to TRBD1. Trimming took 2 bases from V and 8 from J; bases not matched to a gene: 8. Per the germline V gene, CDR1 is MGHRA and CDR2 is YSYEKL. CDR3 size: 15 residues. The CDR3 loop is CASSQHPQGGEKLFF. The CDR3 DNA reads TGCGCCAGCAGCCAACACCCTCAAGGGGGCGAAAAACTGTTTTTT.

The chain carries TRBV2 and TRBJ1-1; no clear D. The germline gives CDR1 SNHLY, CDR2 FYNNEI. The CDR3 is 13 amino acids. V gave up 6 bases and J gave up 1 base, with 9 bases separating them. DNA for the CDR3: TGTGCCAGCAGGGTCAGCCGGAACACTGAAGCTTTCTTT. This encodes CASRVSRNTEAFF. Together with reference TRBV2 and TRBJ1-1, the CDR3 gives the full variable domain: EPEVTQTPSHQVTQMGQEVILRCVPISNHLYFYWYRQILGQKVEFLVSFYNNEISEKSEIFDDQFSVERPDGSNFTLKIRSTKLEDSAMYFCASRVSRNTEAFFGQGTRLTVV.

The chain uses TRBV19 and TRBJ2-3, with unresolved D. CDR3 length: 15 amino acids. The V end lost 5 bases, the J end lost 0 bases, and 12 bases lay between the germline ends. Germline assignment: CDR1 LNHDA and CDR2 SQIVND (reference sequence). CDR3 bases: TGTGCCAGTAGTGAAGGACCGTCTAGCACAGATACGCAGTATTTT. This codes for CASSEGPSSTDTQYF.

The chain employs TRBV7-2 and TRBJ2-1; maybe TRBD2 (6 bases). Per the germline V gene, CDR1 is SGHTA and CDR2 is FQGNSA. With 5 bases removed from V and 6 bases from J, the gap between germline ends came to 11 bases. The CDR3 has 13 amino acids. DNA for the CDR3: TGTGCCAGCAGCCTACCCGGGGGCAATGAGCAGTTCTTC. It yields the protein CASSLPGGNEQFF. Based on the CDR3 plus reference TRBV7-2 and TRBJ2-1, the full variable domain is GAGVSQSPSNKVTEKGKDVELRCDPISGHTALYWYRQSLGQGLEFLIYFQGNSAPDKSGLPSDRFSAERTGGSVSTLTIQRTQQEDSAVYLCASSLPGGNEQFFGPGTRLTVL.